The rows below give T cell receptor beta chains drawn from one sample of a study of T cell responses to AZD1222 COVID-19 vaccine. Repertoires were generated with immunoSEQ multiplex PCR, while TCRdb's copy carries only in-frame clones and drops some. The sample contains over 150,000 clones, approximately 92% of which appear only once. This specimen was peripheral blood, taken 28 days after the second dose of the MenACWY control vaccine. These receptors all stem from an adult who received the MenACWY meningococcal vaccine as a control. The CDR3 runs from the conserved cysteine through the conserved F or W. D genes are given only for firm matches. Size is stated for part of the rows, as once, few or many counts, or as a class when the clone is expanded.

DNA | CDR3 | V | size | D | J
TGTGCCAGCAGCTTGAGCCAGTTCACAGATACGCAGTATTTT | CASSLSQFTDTQYF | TRBV5-4 | once | NA | TRBJ2-3
TGTGCCAGCAGTGACAGGGGATCGGTAGGAGAGACCCAGTACTTC | CASSDRGSVGETQYF | TRBV6-1 | NA | NA | TRBJ2-5
TGTGCCAGCAGTTTACTGAATAGCAATCAGCCCCAGCATTTT | CASSLLNSNQPQHF | TRBV28 | once | NA | TRBJ1-5
TGCGCCAGCAGCCTCCGGGGGGGGATTGGAGATACGCAGTATTTT | CASSLRGGIGDTQYF | TRBV5-1 | NA | TRBD2 | TRBJ2-3
TGTGCCAGCAGCAAAGTGAAGGGGAGGACGAACTATGGCTACACCTTC | CASSKVKGRTNYGYTF | TRBV21-1 | NA | NA | TRBJ1-2
TGTGCCAGCTCACCCGGGACGGGCACCTACGAGCAGTACTTC | CASSPGTGTYEQYF | TRBV18 | few | NA | TRBJ2-7
TGTGCCAGCAGCTGGGCACTTGGTGGCACCGGGGAGCTGTTTTTT | CASSWALGGTGELFF | TRBV5-6 | NA | NA | TRBJ2-2
TGTGCCAGCAGTTACGGACCGGATACTGAAGCTTTCTTT | CASSYGPDTEAFF | TRBV6-5 | NA | NA | TRBJ1-1
TGTGCCTGGGGGTCTGCAACTAATGAAAAACTGTTTTTT | CAWGSATNEKLFF | TRBV30 | NA | NA | TRBJ1-4
TGTGCCAGCAGCAATCAGAACACTGAAGCTTTCTTT | CASSNQNTEAFF | TRBV3-1/TRBV3-2 | NA | NA | TRBJ1-1
TGTGCCAGCAAGGTTTGGACTAGCGGGGGTGATGAGCAGTTCTTC | CASKVWTSGGDEQFF | TRBV6-5 | NA | TRBD2 | TRBJ2-1
TGTGCCAGCAGCTTATTCAGGACTAACACCGGGGAGCTGTTTTTT | CASSLFRTNTGELFF | TRBV7-8 | NA | NA | TRBJ2-2
TGTGCCACCAGCAGAGATTTTGGACAGGAACGCGGCTACACCTTC | CATSRDFGQERGYTF | TRBV15 | NA | TRBD1 | TRBJ1-2
TGTGCCAGCAGCCCTCCGGGGGGCACAGATACGCAGTATTTT | CASSPPGGTDTQYF | TRBV27 | NA | NA | TRBJ2-3
TGTGCCAGTAGTGACAGTCGAGATCAGCCCCAGCATTTT | CASSDSRDQPQHF | TRBV19 | once | NA | TRBJ1-5
TGTGCCAGCACCCAAGACAGGGCGGCCGGGGAGCTGTTTTTT | CASTQDRAAGELFF | TRBV2 | NA | TRBD1 | TRBJ2-2
TGTGCCAGCAGCCAGTACAAAAATCAGCCCCAGCATTTT | CASSQYKNQPQHF | TRBV6-5 | NA | NA | TRBJ1-5
TGTGCCAGCCACAGTGATTATAGCAATCAGCCCCAGCATTTT | CASHSDYSNQPQHF | TRBV28 | NA | NA | TRBJ1-5
TGTGCCAGCAGCACGGACAGGTCCTACGAGCAGTACTTC | CASSTDRSYEQYF | TRBV7-8 | NA | TRBD1 | TRBJ2-7